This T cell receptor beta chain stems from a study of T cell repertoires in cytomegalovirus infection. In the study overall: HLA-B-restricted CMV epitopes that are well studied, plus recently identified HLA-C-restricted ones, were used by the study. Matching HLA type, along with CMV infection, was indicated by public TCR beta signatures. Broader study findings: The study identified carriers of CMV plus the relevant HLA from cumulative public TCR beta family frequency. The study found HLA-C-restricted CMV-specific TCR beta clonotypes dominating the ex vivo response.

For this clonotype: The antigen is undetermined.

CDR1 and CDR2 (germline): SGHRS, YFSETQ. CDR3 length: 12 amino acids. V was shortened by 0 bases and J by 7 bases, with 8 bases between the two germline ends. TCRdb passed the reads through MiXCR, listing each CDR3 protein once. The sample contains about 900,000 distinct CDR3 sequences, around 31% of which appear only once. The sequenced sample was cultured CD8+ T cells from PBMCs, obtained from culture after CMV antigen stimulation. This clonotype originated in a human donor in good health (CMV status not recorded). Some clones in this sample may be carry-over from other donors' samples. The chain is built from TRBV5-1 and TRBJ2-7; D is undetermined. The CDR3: CASSLDPREQYF. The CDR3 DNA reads TGCGCCAGCAGCTTGGACCCCCGGGAGCAGTACTTC. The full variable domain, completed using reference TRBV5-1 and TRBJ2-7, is KAGVTQTPRYLIKTRGQQVTLSCSPISGHRSVSWYQQTPGQGLQFLFEYFSETQRNKGNFPGRFSGRQFSNSRSEMNVSTLELGDSALYLCASSLDPREQYFGPGTRLTVT.